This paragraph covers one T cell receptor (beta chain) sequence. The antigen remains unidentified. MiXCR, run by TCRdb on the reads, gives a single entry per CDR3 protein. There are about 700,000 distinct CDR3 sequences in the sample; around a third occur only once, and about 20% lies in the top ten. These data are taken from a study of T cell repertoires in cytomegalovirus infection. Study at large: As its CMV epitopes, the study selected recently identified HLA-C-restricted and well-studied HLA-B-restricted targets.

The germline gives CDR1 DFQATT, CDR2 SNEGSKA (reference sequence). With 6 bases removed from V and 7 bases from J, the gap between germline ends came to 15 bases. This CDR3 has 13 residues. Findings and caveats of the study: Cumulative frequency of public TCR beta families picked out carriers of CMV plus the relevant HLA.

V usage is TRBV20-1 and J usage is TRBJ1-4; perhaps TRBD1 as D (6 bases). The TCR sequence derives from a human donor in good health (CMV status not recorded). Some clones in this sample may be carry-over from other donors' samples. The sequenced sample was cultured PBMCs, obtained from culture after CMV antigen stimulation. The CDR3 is CSAQPGAVEKLFF. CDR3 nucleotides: TGCAGTGCCCAGCCGGGGGCTGTTGAAAAACTGTTTTTT.